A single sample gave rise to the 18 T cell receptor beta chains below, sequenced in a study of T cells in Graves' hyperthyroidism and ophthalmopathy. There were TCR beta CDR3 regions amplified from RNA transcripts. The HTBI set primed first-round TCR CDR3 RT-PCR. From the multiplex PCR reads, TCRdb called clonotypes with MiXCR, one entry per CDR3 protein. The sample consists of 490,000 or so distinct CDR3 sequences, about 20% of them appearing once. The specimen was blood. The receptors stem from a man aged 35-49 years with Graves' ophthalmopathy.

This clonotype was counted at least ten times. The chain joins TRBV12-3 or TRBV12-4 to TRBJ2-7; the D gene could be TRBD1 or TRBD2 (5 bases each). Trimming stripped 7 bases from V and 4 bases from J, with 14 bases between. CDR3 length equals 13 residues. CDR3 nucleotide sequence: TGTGCCAGCACCAGACGAGAGGGGTACGAGCAGTACTTC. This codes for CASTRREGYEQYF.

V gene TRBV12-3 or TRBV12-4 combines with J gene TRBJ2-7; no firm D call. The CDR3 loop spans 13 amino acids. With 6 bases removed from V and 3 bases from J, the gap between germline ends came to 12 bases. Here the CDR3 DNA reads TGTGCCAGCAGGGCGGACCTTAACTACGAGCAGTACTTC. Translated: CASRADLNYEQYF.

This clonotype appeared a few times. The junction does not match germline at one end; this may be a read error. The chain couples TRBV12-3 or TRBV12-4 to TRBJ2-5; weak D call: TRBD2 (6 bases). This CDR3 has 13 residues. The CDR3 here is CAGSWTNQETQYF. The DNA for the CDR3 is TGTGCCGGCAGTTGGACTAACCAAGAGACCCAGTACTTC.

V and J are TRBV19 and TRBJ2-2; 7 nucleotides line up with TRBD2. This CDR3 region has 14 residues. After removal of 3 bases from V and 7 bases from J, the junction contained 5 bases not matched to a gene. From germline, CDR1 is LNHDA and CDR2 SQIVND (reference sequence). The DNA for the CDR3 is TGTGCCAGTAGTATTCTGACTAGCCGCGGGGAGCTGTTTTTT. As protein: CASSILTSRGELFF.

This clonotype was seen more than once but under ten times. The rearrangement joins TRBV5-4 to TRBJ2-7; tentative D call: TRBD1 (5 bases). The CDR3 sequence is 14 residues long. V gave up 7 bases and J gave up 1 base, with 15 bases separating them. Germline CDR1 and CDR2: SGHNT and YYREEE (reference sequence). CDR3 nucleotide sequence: TGTGCCAGCGGACCTTCAGGGCGATCCTACGAGCAGTACTTC. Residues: CASGPSGRSYEQYF.

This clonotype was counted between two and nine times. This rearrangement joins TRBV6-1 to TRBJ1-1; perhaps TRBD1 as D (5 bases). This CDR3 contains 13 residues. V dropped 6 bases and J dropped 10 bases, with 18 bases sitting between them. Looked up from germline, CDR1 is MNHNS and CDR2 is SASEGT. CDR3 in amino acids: CASRPRGELGAFF. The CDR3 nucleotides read TGTGCCAGCAGACCCCGGGGGGAGCTAGGAGCTTTCTTT.

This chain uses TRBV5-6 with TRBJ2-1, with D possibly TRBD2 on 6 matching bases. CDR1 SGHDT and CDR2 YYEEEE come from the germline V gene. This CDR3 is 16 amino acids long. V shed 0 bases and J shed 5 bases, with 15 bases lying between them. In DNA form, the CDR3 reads TGTGCCAGCAGCTTGGAGTTACGGGAGAGGGACAATGAGCAGTTCTTC. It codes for CASSLELRERDNEQFF.

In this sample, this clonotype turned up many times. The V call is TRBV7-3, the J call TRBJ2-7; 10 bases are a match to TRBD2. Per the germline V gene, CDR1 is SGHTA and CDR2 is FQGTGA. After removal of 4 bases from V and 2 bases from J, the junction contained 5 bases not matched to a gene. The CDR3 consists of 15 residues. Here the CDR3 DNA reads TGTGCCAGCAGCTCCCGAGCGGGAGGGCCCTACGAGCAGTACTTC. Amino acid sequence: CASSSRAGGPYEQYF.

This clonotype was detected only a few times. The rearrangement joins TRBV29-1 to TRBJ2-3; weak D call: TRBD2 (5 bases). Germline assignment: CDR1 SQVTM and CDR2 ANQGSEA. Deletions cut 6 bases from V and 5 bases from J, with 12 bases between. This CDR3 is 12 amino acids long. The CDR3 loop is CSVPTAGDTQYF. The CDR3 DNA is TGCAGCGTCCCTACCGCGGGAGATACGCAGTATTTT.

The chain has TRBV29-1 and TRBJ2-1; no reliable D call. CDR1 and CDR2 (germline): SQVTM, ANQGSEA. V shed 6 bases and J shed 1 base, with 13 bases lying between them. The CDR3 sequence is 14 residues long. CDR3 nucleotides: TGCAGCGTCCCTGTTGGACGTTCCTACAATGAGCAGTTCTTC. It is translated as CSVPVGRSYNEQFF.

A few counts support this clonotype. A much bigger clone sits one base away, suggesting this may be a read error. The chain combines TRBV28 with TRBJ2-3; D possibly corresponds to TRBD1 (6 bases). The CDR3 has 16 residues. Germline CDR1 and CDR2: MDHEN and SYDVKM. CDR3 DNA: TGTGCCAGCAGCCCCCCCTGGATCCATGAGACAGGTACGCAGTATTTT. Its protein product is CASSPPWIHETGTQYF.

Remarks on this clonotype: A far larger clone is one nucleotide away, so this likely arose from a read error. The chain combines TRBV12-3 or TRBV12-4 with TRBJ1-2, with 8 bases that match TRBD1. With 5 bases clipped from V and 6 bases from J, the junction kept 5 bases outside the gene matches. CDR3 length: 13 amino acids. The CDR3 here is CASSPGTGHGYTF. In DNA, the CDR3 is TGTGCCAGCAGTCCCGGGACAGGACATGGCTACACCTTC.

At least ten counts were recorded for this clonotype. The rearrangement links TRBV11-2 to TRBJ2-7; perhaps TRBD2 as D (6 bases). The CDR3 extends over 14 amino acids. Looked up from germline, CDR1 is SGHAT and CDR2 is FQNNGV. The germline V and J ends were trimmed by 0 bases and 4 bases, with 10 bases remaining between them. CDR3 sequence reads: CASSLDIAGYEQYF. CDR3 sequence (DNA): TGTGCCAGCAGCTTAGATATTGCGGGGTACGAGCAGTACTTC.

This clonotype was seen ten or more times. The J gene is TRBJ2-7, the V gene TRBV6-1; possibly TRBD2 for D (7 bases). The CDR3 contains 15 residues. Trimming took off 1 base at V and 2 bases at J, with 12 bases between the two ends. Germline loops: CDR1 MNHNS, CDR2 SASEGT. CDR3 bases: TGTGCCAGCAGTGAAGAGGGGGGAGGGGCCTACGAGCAGTACTTC. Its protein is CASSEEGGGAYEQYF.

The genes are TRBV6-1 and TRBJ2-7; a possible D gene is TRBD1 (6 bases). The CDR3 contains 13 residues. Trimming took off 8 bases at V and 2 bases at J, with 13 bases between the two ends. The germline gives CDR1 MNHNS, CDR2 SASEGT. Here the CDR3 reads CASGAGDPYEQYF. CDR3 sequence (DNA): TGTGCCAGCGGGGCAGGGGATCCCTACGAGCAGTACTTC.

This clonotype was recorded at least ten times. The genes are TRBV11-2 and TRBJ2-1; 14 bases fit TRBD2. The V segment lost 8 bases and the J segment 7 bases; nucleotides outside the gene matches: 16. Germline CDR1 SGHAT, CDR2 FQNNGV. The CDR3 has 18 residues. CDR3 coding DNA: TGTGCCAGCGGATACCCCCCTACCGGGACTAGCGGGAGTAATGAGCAGTTCTTC. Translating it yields CASGYPPTGTSGSNEQFF. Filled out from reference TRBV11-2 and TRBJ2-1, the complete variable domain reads EAGVAQSPRYKIIEKRQSVAFWCNPISGHATLYWYQQILGQGPKLLIQFQNNGVVDDSQLPKDRFSAERLKGVDSTLKIQPAKLEDSAVYLCASGYPPTGTSGSNEQFFGPGTRLTVL.

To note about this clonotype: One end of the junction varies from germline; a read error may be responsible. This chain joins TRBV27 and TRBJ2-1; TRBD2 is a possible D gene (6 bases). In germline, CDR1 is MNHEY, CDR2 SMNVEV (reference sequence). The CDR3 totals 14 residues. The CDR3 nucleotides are TGTGCCGGCAGGCCACTAGCCGCCCTTAATGAGCAGTTCTTC. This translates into CAGRPLAALNEQFF.

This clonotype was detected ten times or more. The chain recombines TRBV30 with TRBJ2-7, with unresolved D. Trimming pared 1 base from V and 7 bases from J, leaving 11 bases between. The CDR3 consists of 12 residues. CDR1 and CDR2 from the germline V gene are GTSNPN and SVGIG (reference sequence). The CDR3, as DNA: TGTGCCTGGAGTGAGCGACGGTTGGAGCAGTACTTC. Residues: CAWSERRLEQYF.